Shown below are 11 T cell receptor beta chains from a single sample sequenced in a study of vaccination effects on CD4 cells after COVID-19. Method: immunoSEQ multiplex PCR; TCRdb's copy keeps in-frame clones and lacks some. There are about 46,000 clones in the sample; roughly 74% occur only once, and approximately 8.6% lies in the top ten. These receptors' antigens are unknown. CD4+ T cells were isolated after around 10 days of culture. The sequencing used CD4+ T cells from PBMCs cultured without peptide, collected before COVID-19 vaccination. The receptors come from a human donor who had a prior SARS-CoV-2 infection.

This clone was found a few times. The chain recombines TRBV10-1 with TRBJ1-1; TRBD1 matches at 7 bases. This CDR3 has 14 amino acids. The V gene end was trimmed by 8 bases and the J gene end by 7 bases; junction bases not matched to a gene: 13. From germline, CDR1 is WNHNN and CDR2 SYGVQD (reference sequence). The CDR3 protein is CASVTGASDGEAFF. CDR3 nucleotide sequence: TGCGCCAGCGTCACAGGGGCCTCCGATGGTGAAGCTTTCTTT.

The V gene is TRBV13, the J gene TRBJ1-1; TRBD1 is a possible D gene (6 bases). Trimming took 0 bases from V and 1 from J, leaving 12 bases between them. CDR3 length: 16 residues. CDR1 and CDR2 (germline): PRHDT, FYEKMQ (reference sequence). CDR3 DNA sequence: TGTGCCAGCAGCTTAGGACAGGGACGGAGGAACACTGAAGCTTTCTTT. Amino acids: CASSLGQGRRNTEAFF.

This clone has just one count. This chain joins TRBV21-1 and TRBJ1-2; no DNA check was done on the table's D call, TRBD1. TRBV21-1 is classified as a pseudogene. CDR3 length: 16 residues. The CDR3 nucleotides are TGTGCCAGCAGCTCGCGGACCGACAGTACTAACTATGGCTACACCTTC. Its translation: CASSSRTDSTNYGYTF.

This clone appeared a few times. This chain connects TRBV4-2 to TRBJ2-7; D not resolved. Germline CDR1 and CDR2: LGHNA and YNFKEQ. The CDR3 sequence is 16 residues long. V was shortened by 1 base and J by 0 bases, with 13 bases between the two germline ends. Here the CDR3 DNA reads TGTGCCAGCAGCCAAGGGGTTCGGGCCTACTCCTACGAGCAGTACTTC. This translates into CASSQGVRAYSYEQYF.

J is TRBJ1-2 and V is TRBV5-1, with TRBD1 as a possible D gene (6 bases). The ends were cut back, 4 bases at V and 2 bases at J, with 12 bases in the middle. The CDR3 is 14 amino acids. From germline, CDR1 is SGHRS and CDR2 YFSETQ. As DNA, the CDR3 is TGCGCCAGCAGCGCAGGGGTCAGCAACTATGGCTACACCTTC. This gives the protein CASSAGVSNYGYTF.

This sequence joins TRBV29-1 and TRBJ1-3; TRBD1 is a possible D gene (5 bases). CDR1 SQVTM and CDR2 ANQGSEA come from the germline V gene. The CDR3 consists of 13 residues. Trimming took 4 bases from V and 8 from J, leaving 15 bases between them. The CDR3 DNA follows: TGCAGCGTTGCGCCCGGCCCGGGGGACACCATATATTTT. Translation: CSVAPGPGDTIYF.

The chain is built from TRBV9 and TRBJ2-4; the match to TRBD1 covers 9 bases. Germline V CDR1 and CDR2: SGDLS, YYNGEE. The ends lost 5 bases at V and 4 bases at J; junction bases unmatched: 7. The CDR3 runs to 15 residues. In nucleotides, the CDR3 is TGTGCCAGCAGAATACAGGGGGCGCCGAAAAACATTCAGTACTTC. Translating gives CASRIQGAPKNIQYF.

The gene calls are TRBV9 and TRBJ1-2; the D is unclear. V lost 3 bases to trimming and J lost 8 bases, with 17 bases between them. The germline CDR1 and CDR2 sequences are SGDLS and YYNGEE. CDR3 length equals 14 residues. The CDR3 sequence is CASSAVFWGGGYTF. Here the CDR3 DNA reads TGTGCCAGCAGCGCGGTATTTTGGGGAGGCGGCTACACCTTC.

The rearrangement uses TRBV14 and TRBJ2-3; TRBD1 might be the D (5 bases). The CDR3 spans 20 residues. In germline, CDR1 is SGHDN, CDR2 FVKESK. V lost 1 base and J 7 bases, leaving 30 bases between the germline ends. CDR3 sequence (DNA): TGTGCCAGCAGCCAAGGCCCCAAGAGTCAGGGAAGGGTTGGTTGGAATACGCAGTATTTT. This encodes CASSQGPKSQGRVGWNTQYF. Supplemented by reference TRBV14 and TRBJ2-3, the full variable domain reads EAGVTQFPSHSVIEKGQTVTLRCDPISGHDNLYWYRRVMGKEIKFLLHFVKESKQDESGMPNNRFLAERTGGTYSTLKVQPAELEDSGVYFCASSQGPKSQGRVGWNTQYFGPGTRLTVL.

A few counts support this clone. The rearrangement uses TRBV7-8 and TRBJ2-1; TRBD1 or TRBD2 may be the D gene (5 bases each). The CDR3 is made up of 15 amino acids. Trimming removed 5 bases from V and 8 bases from J, with 19 bases in between. Germline assignment: CDR1 SGHVS and CDR2 FQNEAQ. The CDR3 loop reads CASSKTGTMKDEQFF. In nucleotides, the CDR3 is TGTGCCAGCAGCAAGACCGGGACGATGAAGGATGAGCAGTTCTTC.

This clone was observed a single time. V and J are TRBV3-1 (or the pseudogene TRBV3-2) and TRBJ1-2, with D unresolved. Germline V CDR1 and CDR2: LGHDT, YNNKEL (reference sequence). V lost 0 bases and J 4 bases, leaving 9 bases between the germline ends. The CDR3 contains 14 residues. The CDR3 region has the DNA TGTGCCAGCAGCCAAGATCAGGTTTCCTATGGCTACACCTTC. Protein: CASSQDQVSYGYTF.